This passage covers 11 T cell receptor beta chains from one sample sequenced in a study of blood T cell repertoires in COVID-19. Sequencing was performed with immunoSEQ multiplex PCR; in TCRdb, only in-frame clones are kept and a portion is missing. The sample lists under 200,000 clones; more than 75% were seen once. Sequencing used peripheral blood. The receptors were gathered from a man aged 50 to 60 who had recovered from COVID-19.

The rearrangement links TRBV6-5 to TRBJ1-3, with 10 bases fitting TRBD1. Germline lookup yields CDR1 MNHEY and CDR2 SVGAGI. Trimming removed 6 bases from V and 2 bases from J; junction bases left unmatched: 1. The CDR3 is 14 amino acids. The CDR3, as DNA: TGTGCCAGCAGGACAGGGGGCACTGGAAACACCATATATTTT. This translates into CASRTGGTGNTIYF.

The chain carries TRBV19 and TRBJ2-1; 8 nucleotides match TRBD2. The CDR3 runs 15 residues. CDR1 LNHDA and CDR2 SQIVND come from the germline V gene (reference sequence). Unmatched junction bases numbered 7, after V lost 2 bases and J lost 7 bases. The chain's CDR3 is CASSILAGAWNEQFF. The CDR3 region has the DNA TGTGCCAGTAGTATACTAGCGGGCGCCTGGAATGAGCAGTTCTTC.

The chain employs TRBV4-3 and TRBJ2-2; weak D call: TRBD1 (5 bases). The CDR3 runs to 16 residues. Germline V gene lookup returns CDR1 LGHNA and CDR2 YSLEER. V lost 0 bases and J 3 bases, leaving 11 bases between the germline ends. The CDR3 DNA sequence: TGCGCCAGCAGCCAAGATGGACAAGGGTACACCGGGGAGCTGTTTTTT. It specifies CASSQDGQGYTGELFF.

The rearrangement joins TRBV3-1 (or the pseudogene TRBV3-2) to TRBJ2-1; 9 bases map to TRBD2. This CDR3 has 23 residues. Germline CDR1 LGHDT, CDR2 YNNKEL (reference sequence). V lost 4 bases and J lost 4; bases outside the gene matches: 29. The CDR3: CASSLGGLGGLAHSGRTYNEQFF. CDR3 bases: TGTGCCAGCAGCCTCGGAGGCCTAGGGGGACTAGCCCACAGCGGGAGAACTTACAATGAGCAGTTCTTC.

V and J are TRBV19 and TRBJ2-7; D is uncertain. The CDR3 has 14 amino acids. Germline CDR1 reads LNHDA; CDR2 reads SQIVND (reference sequence). V lost 3 bases and J 5 bases, leaving 14 bases between the germline ends. CDR3 nucleotide sequence: TGTGCCAGTAGTATGGTCCAGTGGGCTGACGAGCAGTACTTC. Residues: CASSMVQWADEQYF. Supplemented by reference TRBV19 and TRBJ2-7, the full variable domain reads DGGITQSPKYLFRKEGQNVTLSCEQNLNHDAMYWYRQDPGQGLRLIYYSQIVNDFQKGDIAEGYSVSREKKESFPLTVTSAQKNPTAFYLCASSMVQWADEQYFGPGTRLTVT.

The chain joins TRBV19 to TRBJ2-4; 14 bases are a match to TRBD2. Germline trimming cut 6 bases from V and 0 bases from J; bases unmatched to any gene: 10. The CDR3 runs to 19 residues. Germline V gives CDR1 LNHDA, CDR2 SQIVND (reference sequence). The CDR3 loop is CASSNRLAGGELAKNIQYF. CDR3 in DNA: TGTGCCAGTAGCAACCGACTAGCGGGAGGGGAGCTAGCCAAAAACATTCAGTACTTC.

The V and J genes are TRBV7-3 and TRBJ2-7, with 7 bases aligning to TRBD2. The CDR3 sequence is 15 residues long. Unmatched junction bases numbered 9, after V lost 5 bases and J lost 2 bases. Germline loops: CDR1 SGHTA, CDR2 FQGTGA. CDR3 region: CASSKSSGATYEQYF. CDR3 coding DNA: TGTGCCAGCAGCAAAAGCAGCGGGGCTACCTACGAGCAGTACTTC.

This clone was seen once. The J gene is TRBJ2-5, the V gene TRBV6-2 or TRBV6-3; maybe TRBD2 (6 bases). V lost 6 bases and J 6 bases, leaving 17 bases between the germline ends. Per germline, CDR1 MNHEY and CDR2 SVGEGT. The CDR3 is made up of 14 amino acids. CDR3 region: CASSFRDSYQTQYF. In nucleotides, the CDR3 is TGTGCCAGCAGCTTCCGGGACTCGTATCAGACCCAGTACTTC.

The rearrangement links TRBV19 to TRBJ2-5; D may be TRBD2 (5 bases). This CDR3 spans 14 amino acids. Germline CDR1 is LNHDA and CDR2 is SQIVND (reference sequence). Trimming took off 1 base at V and 4 bases at J, with 10 bases between the two ends. This chain's CDR3 is CASSIVQRPETQYF. The CDR3 region has the DNA TGTGCCAGTAGTATAGTTCAGCGGCCAGAGACCCAGTACTTC.

The rearrangement joins TRBV29-1 to TRBJ1-4; maybe TRBD1 (5 bases). Germline V CDR1 and CDR2: SQVTM, ANQGSEA. Deletions cut 2 bases from V and 8 bases from J, with 12 bases between. The CDR3 totals 13 residues. CDR3 loop: CSVEWQGGEKLFF. CDR3 DNA: TGCAGCGTTGAATGGCAGGGAGGGGAAAAACTGTTTTTT.

The J gene is TRBJ1-2, the V gene TRBV5-5; a possible D gene is TRBD1 (6 bases). Trimming stripped 4 bases from V and 5 bases from J, with 21 bases between. Germline assignment: CDR1 SGHKS and CDR2 YYEKEE (reference sequence). CDR3 length: 16 residues. In DNA form, the CDR3 reads TGTGCCAGCAGCCCTGTCGGGACCGGACAGAGATATGGCTACACCTTC. Translating gives CASSPVGTGQRYGYTF.